These 5 T cell receptor beta chains were all obtained from the same sample, sequenced in a study of blood T cell repertoires in COVID-19. Some clones are missing from TCRdb's copy, which holds only in-frame ones; the method was immunoSEQ multiplex PCR. Among about 120,000 clones listed, approximately 84% were seen once. The sample consisted of peripheral blood. These receptors came from a man in his 70s with active or convalescent COVID-19.

This chain links TRBV11-1 with TRBJ2-3, with D tentatively TRBD1 (6 bases). The V end lost 2 bases, the J end lost 7 bases, and 16 bases lay between the germline ends. The CDR3 is 15 amino acids. The germline gives CDR1 SGHAT, CDR2 FQDESV (reference sequence). CDR3 DNA sequence: TGTGCCAGCAGCTTACCCGGCAGGGGACGGAATACGCAGTATTTT. Translated, it gives CASSLPGRGRNTQYF.

This clone was seen a few times. V gene TRBV7-2 combines with J gene TRBJ1-3; TRBD1 agrees at 8 bases. Germline V gives CDR1 SGHTA, CDR2 FQGNSA. V shed 1 base and J 3 bases; nucleotides not matched to a gene: 8. This CDR3 is 17 amino acids long. In DNA form, the CDR3 reads TGTGCCAGCAGCTTAGTTTTTCAGGGGGCTTATGGAAACACCATATATTTT. This codes for CASSLVFQGAYGNTIYF.

The rearrangement uses TRBV19 and TRBJ1-1; tentative D call: TRBD1 (6 bases). The CDR3 contains 15 residues. Germline CDR1 reads LNHDA; CDR2 reads SQIVND (reference sequence). Trimming cost V 4 bases and J 4 bases, with 16 bases left between them. CDR3 region: CASSTSGDKVTEAFF. The CDR3 coding sequence is TGTGCCAGTAGTACGTCAGGGGATAAGGTCACTGAAGCTTTCTTT.

For this clone: One end of the junction fails to match germline, which may point to a read error. The chain is built from TRBV7-9 and TRBJ2-6, with D hard to call. The CDR3 sequence is 16 residues long. Per the germline V gene, CDR1 is SEHNR and CDR2 is FQNEAQ (reference sequence). The CDR3 DNA sequence: TGTGCCAGCAGATTAGTGGTGAGGTCTGGGGCCAACGTCCTGACTTTC. Protein sequence: CASRLVVRSGANVLTF.

The chain employs TRBV3-1 (or the pseudogene TRBV3-2) and TRBJ1-2; 7 nucleotides agree with TRBD1. Trimming took 2 bases from V and 4 from J; bases not matched to a gene: 10. This CDR3 is 16 amino acids long. Germline V lookup: CDR1 LGHDT, CDR2 YNNKEL (reference sequence). The DNA for the CDR3 is TGTGCCAGCAGCCAAAAGGAACCCAGGGGGTCCTATGGCTACACCTTC. This codes for CASSQKEPRGSYGYTF.